This TCR beta chain was sequenced in a study of CXCR3-negative and CXCR3-positive naive CD8 T cells. Notes on the study in general: The TRB CDR3s that CXCR3-positive naive cells carried were more hydrophobic than those of CXCR3-negative naive cells.

UMI-tagged TRB cDNA libraries were built via 5' RACE. TCRdb reanalyzed the 5' RACE reads, giving one entry per CDR3 protein sequence and no DNA. This sample contains approximately 98,000 distinct CDR3 sequences. On this clonotype: The antigen remains unidentified.

With some 300,000 cells each, the CD8+ T cell subsets were individually sorted in triplicate. Naive CD8+ T lymphocytes were specified as CD45RO-CCR7+CD27+CD95-. The CDR3 loop spans 17 amino acids. The V gene's germline CDR1 is SNHLY and CDR2 FYNNEI. The sequenced sample was naive CXCR3+ CD8+ T cells from blood. Subset in this sample: CD45RO-CCR7+CD27+CD95- naive CD8+ T cells expressing CXCR3 (TNR3+). This chain connects TRBV2 to TRBJ2-3; TCRdb names TRBD1, which stays unverified in the absence of DNA. The clonotype comes from a human donor in good health. Some clones in this sample may be carry-over from other donors' samples. CDR3 in amino acids: CATLEVVGATSTDTQYF.